The rows below give T cell receptor beta chains drawn from one sample of a study of T cell repertoires in cytomegalovirus infection. Via MiXCR, TCRdb re-called the reads, giving one row per CDR3 protein. The data contain around 270,000 distinct CDR3 sequences, approximately 9.2% of them singletons. Sequencing used PBMCs. Receptor source: a human donor in good health (CMV status not recorded). Some clones in this sample may be carry-over from other donors' samples. Each CDR3 is given with its conserved first and last residue. The D gene is left open where the match is weak. Only part of the rows carry a size: once, few, many, or a class if the clone is expanded.

many,TRBJ2-3,TRBV7-2,NA,TGTGCCAGCAGCAACCGAGGGCCCCCAGATACGCAGTATTTT,CASSNRGPPDTQYF
NA,TRBJ2-7,TRBV6-6,TRBD1,TGTGCCAGCAGTTATGGACAGGGGGCCTACGAGCAGTACTTC,CASSYGQGAYEQYF
NA,TRBJ2-7,TRBV6-2/TRBV6-3,NA,TGTGCCAGCAGTTCGTCGACTAGAGAGTACGAGCAGTACTTC,CASSSSTREYEQYF
many,TRBJ2-3,TRBV7-2,NA,TGTGCCAGCAGCCAAGGGCCCGCGCCCAATACGCAGTATTTT,CASSQGPAPNTQYF
NA,TRBJ2-5,TRBV20-1,TRBD2,TGCAGTGCTAGAACCCCGGGAGGAGAGGAGACCCAGTACTTC,CSARTPGGEETQYF
NA,TRBJ1-4,TRBV7-9,TRBD1,TGTGCCAGCAGCAGGACAGGGGAAGAGGGTGAAAAACTGTTTTTT,CASSRTGEEGEKLFF
NA,TRBJ2-7,TRBV7-2,NA,TGTGCCAGCAGCTTAGCTCCGGGGGCAGGCGAGCAGTACTTC,CASSLAPGAGEQYF
many,TRBJ2-7,TRBV12-3/TRBV12-4,NA,TGTGCCAGCAGTACAGAGTTAATTCGGAGGGAGCAGTACTTC,CASSTELIRREQYF
NA,TRBJ2-7,TRBV12-5,NA,TGTGCTAGTGGTTTGGTACGGAGCGAGCAGTACTTC,CASGLVRSEQYF
many,TRBJ2-7,TRBV7-8,NA,TGTGCCAGCAGCCAAGACGGAACCTACGAGCAGTACTTC,CASSQDGTYEQYF
many,TRBJ1-4,TRBV20-1,NA,TGCAGTGCCAGGCGAGACCTAGGCCACGAAGGGAAACTGTTTTTT,CSARRDLGHEGKLFF
many,TRBJ1-3,TRBV7-9,NA,TGTGCCAGCAGTTCGGAAGGGTCCGGCGTAGGGAACACCATATATTTT,CASSSEGSGVGNTIYF
many,TRBJ2-2,TRBV19,NA,TGTGCCAGTAGTAAAATGACATCCTCGAACACCGGGGAGCTGTTTTTT,CASSKMTSSNTGELFF
many,TRBJ2-2,TRBV7-2,NA,TGTGCCAGCAGCTTAGATTCGGGGGCGAACACCGGGGAGCTGTTTTTT,CASSLDSGANTGELFF
NA,TRBJ1-4,TRBV7-9,NA,TGTGCCAGCAGCCACGGGGGAGGAGGTGAAAAACTGTTTTTT,CASSHGGGGEKLFF
many,TRBJ2-7,TRBV11-2,NA,TGTGCCAGCAGCCCCAGCGTCTACGAGCAGTACTTC,CASSPSVYEQYF
few,TRBJ1-4,TRBV28,NA,TGTGCCAGCTCACGTGGACTTAATGAAAAACTGTTTTTT,CASSRGLNEKLFF
many,TRBJ1-6,TRBV7-2,TRBD1,TGTGCCAGCAGCTTAGCGGCAGGGGGCGGGTCTGGCAGTTCACCCCTCCACTTT,CASSLAAGGGSGSSPLHF
NA,TRBJ2-5,TRBV6-2/TRBV6-3,TRBD2,TGTGCCAGCAGTGGGCTAGCGGGCAGGGTCGGAGAGACCCAGTACTTC,CASSGLAGRVGETQYF
many,TRBJ2-3,TRBV7-2,TRBD2,TGTGCCAGCAGCCGTACACCCAATCGTTTAGCGGGGGCCCCAGATACGCAGTATTTT,CASSRTPNRLAGAPDTQYF
many,TRBJ1-1,TRBV5-5,NA,TGTGCCAGCAGCGCTGACGAGGGCGCGAGAATATCTTTCTTT,CASSADEGARISFF
NA,TRBJ1-6,TRBV6-2/TRBV6-3,TRBD1,TGTGCCAGCAGTTACGGAGGACAGGGGGTTTCACCCCTCCACTTT,CASSYGGQGVSPLHF
many,TRBJ2-2,TRBV7-2,TRBD2,TGTGCCAGCAGCTCTAGCGGGGTGAACACCGGGGAGCTGTTTTTT,CASSSSGVNTGELFF
few,TRBJ1-4,TRBV7-8,TRBD1,TGTGCCAGCAGCTTTAACCTAGGGGGCGAAAAACTGTTTTTT,CASSFNLGGEKLFF
many,TRBJ2-1,TRBV11-2,NA,TGTGCCAGCAGCTTGTCCAGGACGAACAATGAGCAGTTCTTC,CASSLSRTNNEQFF
many,TRBJ1-1,TRBV28,TRBD1,TGTGCCAGCAGTTCACCGGGACAGGGCGATGAAGCTTTCTTT,CASSSPGQGDEAFF
many,TRBJ1-5,TRBV6-6,NA,TGTGCCAGCAGTGACCCGGGTACTGGTAACAATCAGCCCCAGCATTTT,CASSDPGTGNNQPQHF
many,TRBJ2-5,TRBV7-2,TRBD1,TGTGCCAGCAGCTTAGCCGTTGGGACAGGGGGACAGACCCAGTACTTC,CASSLAVGTGGQTQYF
NA,TRBJ2-2,TRBV19,NA,TGTGCCAGTAGCCTGACACCTCCAGGGTCCGGGGAGCTGTTTTTT,CASSLTPPGSGELFF
many,TRBJ1-6,TRBV6-2/TRBV6-3,TRBD1,TGTGCCACTCTCTCCGGGACAGGGCGATCACCCCTCCACTTT,CATLSGTGRSPLHF
few,TRBJ1-1,TRBV6-1,NA,TGTGCCAGCAGTGCGGCGGGGGCTATCACTGAAGCTTTCTTT,CASSAAGAITEAFF
few,TRBJ2-2,TRBV5-1,NA,TGCGCCAGCAGCGGCGGGCAGACCGGGGAGCTGTTTTTT,CASSGGQTGELFF
few,TRBJ2-1,TRBV29-1,NA,TGCAGCGTTGGTGTATCCTACAATGAGCAGTTCTTC,CSVGVSYNEQFF
many,TRBJ2-1,TRBV7-7,TRBD2,TGTGCTAGCAGCTTAGGACTAGCGGGGACTTACAATGAGCAGTTCTTC,CASSLGLAGTYNEQFF
NA,TRBJ2-5,TRBV11-2,NA,TGTGCCAGCAGCGGCCCATTTAGGACCCAGTACTTC,CASSGPFRTQYF
many,TRBJ2-3,TRBV7-2,TRBD2,TGTGCCAGCAGCTTAGACGGGGGGGCCTCAGATACGCAGTATTTT,CASSLDGGASDTQYF
many,TRBJ2-7,TRBV7-2,TRBD2,TGTGCCAGCAGCTATACTAGCGGGAGTCGCGAGCAGTACTTC,CASSYTSGSREQYF
many,TRBJ1-4,TRBV14,NA,TGTGCCAGCAGCCAACACACGGGCGGGGGAAAACTGTTTTTT,CASSQHTGGGKLFF
many,TRBJ2-3,TRBV7-2,TRBD2,TGTGCCAGCAGCTTAACCCAATCAGCGGGGGCCTTCACAGATACGCAGTATTTT,CASSLTQSAGAFTDTQYF
many,TRBJ1-5,TRBV19,NA,TGTGCCAGTAGTATCGACGGCGGAGGGGGGAATCAGCCCCAGCATTTT,CASSIDGGGGNQPQHF